This passage covers 19 T cell receptor beta chains from one sample sequenced in a study of OX40 agonist ivuxolimab in advanced cancers. TCRdb keeps only in-frame clones here, not all; method: immunoSEQ multiplex PCR. The sample lists almost 45,000 clones, approximately 88% seen once, with around 19% in the top ten. The material was CD4+ or CD8+ T cells sorted from blood, obtained in a trial of the OX40 agonist ivuxolimab. The receptor source for this set is an adult with an advanced solid tumor such as melanoma, head and neck, liver or kidney cancer.

The rearrangement joins TRBV5-6 to TRBJ2-3; D gene uncertain. Germline CDR1 SGHDT, CDR2 YYEEEE. V shed 1 base and J shed 6 bases, with 18 bases lying between them. The length of the CDR3 is 16 residues. The CDR3: CASSLIGPTPPDTQYF. In DNA, the CDR3 is TGTGCCAGCAGCTTGATAGGACCGACCCCCCCCGATACGCAGTATTTT.

V is TRBV9 and J is TRBJ1-1; 7 bases map to TRBD1. Germline V gene sequence: CDR1 SGDLS, CDR2 YYNGEE. This CDR3 has 15 amino acids. With V trimmed by 3 bases and J by 1 base, 6 bases remained unmatched. In DNA form, the CDR3 reads TGTGCCAGCAGCGCCAGGGACAGCCCGAACACTGAAGCTTTCTTT. Translation: CASSARDSPNTEAFF.

This clone appeared once. V gene TRBV28 combines with J gene TRBJ1-1; D unclear. Trimming pared 1 base from V and 7 bases from J, leaving 19 bases between. Germline CDR1 MDHEN, CDR2 SYDVKM. The CDR3 has 16 amino acids. The CDR3 sequence: CASSLSTGWQIGEAFF. The CDR3 DNA reads as TGTGCCAGCAGTTTATCCACCGGGTGGCAGATCGGTGAAGCTTTCTTT.

This chain links TRBV6-5 with TRBJ1-1; D might be TRBD1 (6 bases). Germline CDR1 reads MNHEY; CDR2 reads SVGAGI. Trimming took off 5 bases at V and 4 bases at J, with 14 bases between the two ends. CDR3 size: 14 residues. CDR3 region: CASSNQGIVTEAFF. In DNA, the CDR3 is TGTGCCAGCAGTAACCAGGGGATCGTCACTGAAGCTTTCTTT.

CDR3 amino acids: CASSSGQGRAGELFF. The CDR3 bases are TGTGCCAGCAGTTCCGGACAGGGTAGGGCCGGGGAGCTGTTTTTT. The V and J genes are TRBV7-3 and TRBJ2-2, with 8 bases identical to TRBD1. Germline CDR1 SGHTA, CDR2 FQGTGA. Trimming took 6 bases from V and 6 from J; bases not matched to a gene: 9. The CDR3 consists of 15 residues.

V usage is TRBV11-2 and J usage is TRBJ2-7; D call uncertain. This CDR3 is 12 amino acids long. CDR1 and CDR2 (germline): SGHAT, FQNNGV. Trimming shortened V by 1 base and J by 4 bases, and 5 bases separated the two germline ends. Here the CDR3 reads CASSLVGYEQYV. CDR3 bases: TGTGCCAGCAGCTTAGTGGGATACGAGCAGTACGTC.

V and J are TRBV18 and TRBJ1-2; possible D gene TRBD1, 5 bases. The ends were cut back, 8 bases at V and 4 bases at J, with 26 bases in the middle. The CDR3 runs 17 residues. The germline CDR1 and CDR2 sequences are KGHSH and LQKENI. The CDR3 spells CASTTEEQDLRVYGYTF. The CDR3 DNA reads as TGTGCCAGCACAACAGAAGAACAGGACCTAAGGGTCTATGGCTACACCTTC. The variable domain in full, with the rest retrieved from reference TRBV18 and TRBJ1-2, is NAGVMQNPRHLVRRRGQEARLRCSPMKGHSHVYWYRQLPEEGLKFMVYLQKENIIDESGMPKERFSAEFPKEGPSILRIQQVVRGDSAAYFCASTTEEQDLRVYGYTFGSGTRLTVV.

The chain is built from TRBV7-9 and TRBJ2-7; D might be TRBD2 (5 bases). The germline V gene has CDR1 SEHNR and CDR2 FQNEAQ (reference sequence). There are 12 residues in the CDR3. V was clipped by 7 bases and J by 7 bases, with 14 bases between them. The CDR3 here is CASTWGSGEQYF. DNA for the CDR3: TGTGCCAGCACCTGGGGATCGGGAGAGCAGTACTTC.

CDR3 sequence reads: CASSVGDTEAFF. The DNA of the CDR3 is TGTGCCAGCAGTGTAGGGGACACTGAAGCTTTCTTT. The chain couples TRBV25-1 to TRBJ1-1, with D tentatively TRBD1 (5 bases). This CDR3 is built from 12 residues. Germline assignment: CDR1 MGHDK and CDR2 SYGVNS. Between the trimmed V and J ends, which lost 4 bases and 3 bases, there was a span of 6 bases.

The chain joins TRBV2 to TRBJ1-1, with a weak D call TRBD1 (5 bases). Deletions cut 6 bases from V and 3 bases from J, with 17 bases between. The CDR3 runs 15 residues. Germline V gene lookup returns CDR1 SNHLY and CDR2 FYNNEI. CDR3 residues: CASSDLRGSHTEAFF. In DNA, the CDR3 is TGTGCCAGCAGCGATCTGCGGGGGTCCCACACTGAAGCTTTCTTT.

As regards this clone: Given a much more abundant clone one base away, this may be a read error. The CDR3 sequence is CASSAGRGGAFGTDTQYF. As DNA, the CDR3 is TGTGCCAGCAGCGCGGGGCGGGGGGGCGCTTTTGGCACAGATACGCAGTATTTT. The rearrangement joins TRBV9 to TRBJ2-3; the match to TRBD2 covers 9 bases. Germline lookup yields CDR1 SGDLS and CDR2 YYNGEE. The junction had 12 bases not matched to a gene; V was cut back by 3 bases and J by 1 base. The CDR3 is 18 amino acids.

This clone was counted once. The V gene is TRBV5-5, the J gene TRBJ2-7; the D gene could be TRBD1 or TRBD2 (5 bases each). Trimming pared 0 bases from V and 3 bases from J, leaving 10 bases between. Germline assignment: CDR1 SGHKS and CDR2 YYEKEE (reference sequence). The CDR3 contains 14 residues. The CDR3 region is CASSLAWGSYEQYV. The CDR3 DNA reads TGTGCCAGCAGCTTGGCCTGGGGGAGCTACGAGCAGTACGTC.

The CDR3 sequence: CASSLGARQGIYGYTF. The DNA for the CDR3 is TGTGCCAGCAGCTTGGGGGCGAGACAGGGGATCTATGGCTACACCTTC. This chain uses TRBV5-5 with TRBJ1-2; 8 bases align to TRBD1. Trimming took 0 bases from V and 4 from J; bases not matched to a gene: 8. This CDR3 region has 16 residues. Germline loops: CDR1 SGHKS, CDR2 YYEKEE (reference sequence).

V and J are TRBV4-3 and TRBJ1-1, with D perhaps TRBD1 (5 bases). V was trimmed by 3 bases and J by 5 bases, leaving 10 bases between them. The germline V gene encodes CDR1 LGHNA and CDR2 YSLEER. The CDR3 has 13 residues. For the CDR3, the DNA is TGCGCCAGCAGCCACCAGGGATTTACTGAAGCTTTCTTT. Translated: CASSHQGFTEAFF.

This chain connects TRBV4-2 to TRBJ2-5, with TRBD2 as a possible D gene (6 bases). CDR1 is LGHNA, CDR2 YNFKEQ, per germline. Between the trimmed V and J ends, which lost 0 bases and 5 bases, there was a span of 19 bases. This CDR3 has 17 amino acids. The CDR3 reads CASSQEGGGAGSETQYF. The CDR3 DNA reads as TGTGCCAGCAGCCAAGAAGGAGGAGGGGCAGGGTCGGAGACCCAGTACTTC.

The chain joins TRBV19 to TRBJ1-2, with D uncertain. V dropped 6 bases and J dropped 0 bases, with 11 bases sitting between them. The germline gives CDR1 LNHDA, CDR2 SQIVND (reference sequence). This CDR3 is 14 amino acids long. Here the CDR3 reads CASSPDGPNYGYTF. CDR3 bases: TGTGCCAGTAGCCCGGACGGTCCTAACTATGGCTACACCTTC.

The rearrangement links TRBV5-5 to TRBJ1-5; perhaps TRBD1 as D (6 bases). Germline V gene lookup returns CDR1 SGHKS and CDR2 YYEKEE (reference sequence). CDR3 length: 14 amino acids. V shed 4 bases and J shed 6 bases, with 14 bases lying between them. The CDR3 spells CASSRKDSAQPQHF. The CDR3, as DNA: TGTGCCAGCAGCAGGAAGGACAGTGCTCAGCCCCAGCATTTT. Drawing the rest from reference TRBV5-5 and TRBJ1-5, the complete variable domain is DAGVTQSPTHLIKTRGQQVTLRCSPISGHKSVSWYQQVLGQGPQFIFQYYEKEERGRGNFPDRFSARQFPNYSSELNVNALLLGDSALYLCASSRKDSAQPQHFGDGTRLSIL.

The V gene is TRBV20-1, the J gene TRBJ2-1, with D uncertain. Trimming took off 0 bases at V and 6 bases at J, with 3 bases between the two ends. CDR1 is DFQATT and CDR2 is SNEGSKA in the germline V gene (reference sequence). The CDR3 extends over 11 amino acids. In DNA form, the CDR3 reads TGCAGTGCTAGAGATCCCAATGAGCAGTTCTTC. Its protein product is CSARDPNEQFF.

CDR3 sequence: CASSPTPGRLNYGYTF. The DNA of the CDR3 is TGCGCCAGCAGCCCAACTCCGGGACGGCTGAACTATGGCTACACCTTC. The V call is TRBV5-1, the J call TRBJ1-2; D perhaps matches TRBD1 (5 bases). The CDR3 is 16 amino acids. V dropped 4 bases and J dropped 2 bases, with 18 bases sitting between them. Germline CDR1 SGHRS, CDR2 YFSETQ.